The 6 T cell receptor beta chains below come from one sample, sequenced in a study of blood T cell repertoires in COVID-19. Some clones are missing from TCRdb's copy, which holds only in-frame ones; the method was immunoSEQ multiplex PCR. The top ten hold around 0.88% of the sample, which has 250,000 to 350,000 clones, approximately 90% seen once. The specimen sequenced was peripheral blood. The receptors were sampled from a man younger than 40 with acute or convalescent COVID-19.

The gene calls are TRBV5-1 and TRBJ1-4, with D maybe TRBD1 (6 bases). V lost 4 bases and J 4 bases, leaving 14 bases between the germline ends. The CDR3 runs to 15 residues. In germline, CDR1 is SGHRS, CDR2 YFSETQ. The CDR3 nucleotides are TGCGCCAGCAGCGGAACAGGGACAAGTAATGAAAAACTGTTTTTT. This codes for CASSGTGTSNEKLFF.

The count of this clone is one. This chain connects TRBV12-5 to TRBJ2-7; TRBD2 matches 8 bases. The CDR3 has 13 residues. The germline CDR1 and CDR2 sequences are LGHNT and FRNRAP. Trimming removed 6 bases from V and 9 bases from J; junction bases left unmatched: 10. CDR3 nucleotides: TGTGCTAGTGGCTCCGGGGGGGGTTTAAGGCAGTACTTC. Its protein product is CASGSGGGLRQYF.

In its sample, this clone was seen once. The chain carries TRBV4-1 and TRBJ1-1; D gene uncertain. Between the trimmed V and J ends, which lost 0 bases and 4 bases, there was a span of 12 bases. Germline assignment: CDR1 MGHRA and CDR2 YSYEKL. This CDR3 is built from 15 residues. The DNA of the CDR3 is TGCGCCAGCAGCCAAGATCGGAGGGTAGGCACTGAAGCTTTCTTT. Translated, it gives CASSQDRRVGTEAFF.

The chain has TRBV6-5 and TRBJ1-1, with 7 bases identical to TRBD1. The germline V gene has CDR1 MNHEY and CDR2 SVGAGI. J lost 7 bases, V lost 4 bases, and 9 bases had no gene match. This CDR3 comprises 14 residues. The CDR3 nucleotides are TGTGCCAGCAGTTTGCTCGACAGGGCTAATGAAGCTTTCTTT. Translation: CASSLLDRANEAFF.

This chain connects TRBV19 to TRBJ2-1, with D tentatively TRBD1 (6 bases). Germline V gene sequence: CDR1 LNHDA, CDR2 SQIVND (reference sequence). The V end was cut by 4 bases, the J end by 12 bases, with 19 bases between. This CDR3 contains 14 residues. The CDR3 protein is CASSNVLGAHWQFF. DNA for the CDR3: TGTGCCAGTAGTAATGTCCTGGGGGCACATTGGCAGTTCTTC.

This chain connects TRBV6-6 to TRBJ2-1; 7 nucleotides line up with TRBD2. CDR1 MNHNY and CDR2 SVGAGI come from the germline V gene (reference sequence). The V segment lost 3 bases and the J segment 13 bases; nucleotides outside the gene matches: 6. The CDR3 runs to 12 residues. CDR3 nucleotide sequence: TGTGCCAGCAGTTATCCCGGCGGGGGACAGTTCTTC. Its protein product is CASSYPGGGQFF.